The 32 T cell receptor beta chains listed next were all sequenced from one sample in a study of T cells in Graves' hyperthyroidism and ophthalmopathy. RNA transcripts were the template for amplifying TCR beta CDR3 regions. The HTBI primer set served for first-round RT-PCR of the TCR CDR3. TCRdb fed the multiplex PCR reads into MiXCR, producing one record per CDR3 protein. The sample lists approximately 400,000 distinct CDR3 sequences, about 14% occurring once. Sequencing used blood. The origin of the receptors is a man aged 50-60 years with Graves' ophthalmopathy.

In nucleotides, the CDR3 is TGCGCCAGCAGCCCCGCCGGGGCGGGAGGGCCCGAGCAGTACTTC. Residues: CASSPAGAGGPEQYF. The rearrangement joins TRBV5-1 to TRBJ2-7; 9 bases map to TRBD2. The junction had 11 bases not matched to a gene; V was cut back by 4 bases and J by 6 bases. CDR1 and CDR2 (germline): SGHRS, YFSETQ. This CDR3 spans 15 amino acids.

This clonotype occurred many times. The chain has TRBV7-9 and TRBJ2-5, with D perhaps TRBD1 (5 bases). The CDR3 has 13 residues. From germline, CDR1 is SEHNR and CDR2 FQNEAQ (reference sequence). Trimming removed 7 bases from V and 1 base from J, with 10 bases in between. The CDR3 nucleotides read TGTGCCAGCACCCAAGGGGTCCAAGAGACCCAGTACTTC. Translation: CASTQGVQETQYF.

This clonotype was counted ten times or more. This chain connects TRBV20-1 to TRBJ2-3, with TRBD1 as a possible D gene (5 bases). Germline values: CDR1 DFQATT, CDR2 SNEGSKA (reference sequence). The CDR3 has 13 amino acids. Trimming stripped 7 bases from V and 0 bases from J, with 11 bases between. CDR3 in DNA: TGCAGTGTGGGGCGCCTTAGCACAGATACGCAGTATTTT. It yields the protein CSVGRLSTDTQYF.

This clonotype was observed a few times. The chain links TRBV7-9 to TRBJ2-2, with TRBD2 as a possible D gene (5 bases). The V gene lost 5 bases and the J gene lost 6 bases, with 16 bases spanning the gap. This CDR3 has 15 amino acids. Germline values: CDR1 SEHNR, CDR2 FQNEAQ (reference sequence). The DNA of the CDR3 is TGTGCCAGCAGCCAGCGGACGGAGAGTTCCGGGGAGCTGTTTTTT. It encodes CASSQRTESSGELFF.

Here the CDR3 reads CASSLAGIKYEQYF. The CDR3 DNA reads TGTGCCAGCAGCTTAGCGGGAATAAAATACGAGCAGTACTTC. This rearrangement joins TRBV7-8 to TRBJ2-7; the D is unclear. CDR1 and CDR2 (germline): SGHVS, FQNEAQ. V shed 0 bases and J shed 4 bases, with 10 bases lying between them. CDR3 length: 14 amino acids.

This clonotype was observed a handful of times. The CDR3 loop reads CAIEQALAGTSGGEQYF. The CDR3 bases are TGTGCCATCGAGCAAGCTTTGGCCGGGACTAGTGGTGGCGAGCAGTACTTC. The gene calls are TRBV10-3 and TRBJ2-7, with TRBD2 matching over 8 bases. This CDR3 has 17 amino acids. Germline CDR1 is ENHRY and CDR2 is SYGVKD. J gave up 6 bases and V 8 bases, and 21 bases lay outside the gene matches.

Worth noting for this clonotype: A read error is possible here, since a much larger clone lies one base away. Without the conserved terminal phenylalanine or tryptophan, this CDR3 likely stems from a read error. The CDR3 protein is CASSLKGNYGYTS. The DNA for the CDR3 is TGTGCCAGCAGTTTGAAGGGGAACTATGGCTACACCTCC. The J gene is TRBJ1-2, the V gene TRBV28; D possibly corresponds to TRBD1 (5 bases). The V gene's germline CDR1 is MDHEN and CDR2 SYDVKM. The germline V and J ends were trimmed by 3 bases and 2 bases, with 7 bases remaining between them. The CDR3 sequence is 13 residues long.

This clonotype appeared a few times. This sequence joins TRBV5-1 and TRBJ1-2, with D perhaps TRBD1 (6 bases). V lost 3 bases and J lost 3, with 18 bases in between. Per germline, CDR1 SGHRS and CDR2 YFSETQ. CDR3 length equals 16 residues. CDR3 amino acids: CASSSGHPREYYGYTF. The CDR3 bases are TGCGCCAGCAGCTCGGGACACCCAAGGGAGTACTATGGCTACACCTTC. Drawing the rest from reference TRBV5-1 and TRBJ1-2, the complete variable domain is KAGVTQTPRYLIKTRGQQVTLSCSPISGHRSVSWYQQTPGQGLQFLFEYFSETQRNKGNFPGRFSGRQFSNSRSEMNVSTLELGDSALYLCASSSGHPREYYGYTFGSGTRLTVV.

In its sample, this clonotype was seen many times. The chain joins TRBV6-1 to TRBJ2-7, with 7 bases aligning to TRBD1. The CDR3 length is 14 residues. The germline V gene has CDR1 MNHNS and CDR2 SASEGT. V shed 6 bases and J 3 bases; nucleotides not matched to a gene: 8. The CDR3 is CASRTGPVLYEQYF. The CDR3 DNA is TGTGCCAGCAGGACAGGGCCGGTACTCTACGAGCAGTACTTC.

This clonotype was picked up many times. The chain links TRBV3-1 to TRBJ1-3; unclear D gene. Germline CDR1 and CDR2: LGHDT and YNNKEL (reference sequence). The V end was cut by 4 bases, the J end by 3 bases, with 4 bases between. The CDR3 extends over 12 amino acids. CDR3 DNA: TGTGCCAGCAGCCCCAGTGGAAACACCATATATTTT. Protein sequence: CASSPSGNTIYF.

This clonotype was seen repeatedly, ten times or more. The chain uses TRBV15 and TRBJ2-3; possibly TRBD2 for D (5 bases). The CDR3 is 11 amino acids. V lost 7 bases, J lost 6 bases, and 8 bases lay in between. CDR1 and CDR2 (germline): LNHNV, YYDKDF (reference sequence). The CDR3 loop is CATTSGDTQYF. The CDR3 DNA reads TGTGCCACCACCTCGGGGGATACGCAGTATTTT.

This clonotype was recorded at least ten times. CDR3 in DNA: TGTGCCAGCAGTCACAGGGAGGGGAGCGCCTCCTACAATGAGCAGTTCTTC. Translated, it gives CASSHREGSASYNEQFF. The chain combines TRBV12-3 or TRBV12-4 with TRBJ2-1; D may be TRBD2 (7 bases). This CDR3 is built from 17 residues. V lost 5 bases to trimming and J lost 0 bases, with 17 bases between them.

The chain carries TRBV2 and TRBJ2-7; TRBD2 matches at 8 bases. This CDR3 region has 16 residues. With V trimmed by 4 bases and J by 3 bases, 11 bases remained unmatched. Germline values: CDR1 SNHLY, CDR2 FYNNEI. The CDR3 sequence: CASSGSSGGRVYEQYF. The CDR3 DNA follows: TGTGCCAGCAGTGGATCCTCGGGAGGGAGGGTCTACGAGCAGTACTTC.

This clonotype appeared once. It may be a read error: a sequence one base away is much more abundant. The chain joins TRBV6-1 to TRBJ2-1; D unclear. The CDR3 extends over 15 amino acids. In germline, CDR1 is MNHNS, CDR2 SASEGT. The V end lost 3 bases, the J end lost 1 base, and 10 bases lay between the germline ends. CDR3 bases: TGTGCCAGCAGTGATTTGGGTGAGTCCTACAATGAGCAGTTCTTC. Translation gives CASSDLGESYNEQFF.

About this clonotype itself: This may arise from a read error, as a much more abundant clone is one base away. This chain joins TRBV12-3 or TRBV12-4 and TRBJ2-1; 16 nucleotides match TRBD2. The J call is in doubt because the DNA end fits TRBJ2-7 better. The CDR3 sequence is 22 residues long. CDR3 amino acids: CASSLIGGRGGLAGGRYNEQYF. As DNA, the CDR3 is TGTGCCAGCAGTTTAATTGGGGGCAGGGGGGGACTAGCGGGAGGGCGATACAATGAGCAGTACTTC.

This clonotype was picked up a small number of times. The chain carries TRBV12-3 or TRBV12-4 and TRBJ2-2, with 12 bases aligning to TRBD2. Trimming removed 6 bases from V and 8 bases from J; junction bases left unmatched: 4. This CDR3 has 14 amino acids. The CDR3: CASRRLAGVGELFF. CDR3 sequence (DNA): TGTGCCAGCAGGAGACTAGCGGGAGTTGGGGAGCTGTTTTTT.

This clonotype was seen a few times. The chain recombines TRBV18 with TRBJ1-1; D not certain. The V and J ends lost 3 bases and 4 bases respectively, with 15 bases between them. Germline V gene lookup returns CDR1 KGHSH and CDR2 LQKENI. The CDR3 covers 15 residues. For the CDR3, the DNA is TGTGCCAGCTCACCCCTCGCCGGGATGGGCACTGAAGCTTTCTTT. As protein: CASSPLAGMGTEAFF. The full variable domain, its missing parts supplied by reference TRBV18 and TRBJ1-1, is NAGVMQNPRHLVRRRGQEARLRCSPMKGHSHVYWYRQLPEEGLKFMVYLQKENIIDESGMPKERFSAEFPKEGPSILRIQQVVRGDSAAYFCASSPLAGMGTEAFFGQGTRLTVV.

This clonotype was detected many times. V gene TRBV27 combines with J gene TRBJ2-2; D not certain. CDR1 and CDR2 (germline): MNHEY, SMNVEV (reference sequence). Trimming took off 5 bases at V and 1 base at J, with 5 bases between the two ends. This CDR3 is 13 amino acids long. The CDR3 protein is CASSNRNTGELFF. Here the CDR3 DNA reads TGTGCCAGCAGTAACCGGAACACCGGGGAGCTGTTTTTT.

This clonotype was detected ten times or more. V and J are TRBV3-1 and TRBJ1-1; D remains ambiguous. Trimming took 4 bases from V and 4 from J, leaving 16 bases between them. CDR3 length: 15 residues. Per the germline V gene, CDR1 is LGHDT and CDR2 is YNNKEL (reference sequence). In DNA form, the CDR3 reads TGTGCCAGCAGCCCTCGTGGAGGGCCGGGCACTGAAGCTTTCTTT. It is translated as CASSPRGGPGTEAFF.

In this sample, this clonotype turned up a few times. The chain links TRBV6-1 to TRBJ1-5; TRBD1 is a possible D gene (5 bases). V lost 2 bases to trimming and J lost 3 bases, with 8 bases between them. This CDR3 comprises 14 residues. Germline V gives CDR1 MNHNS, CDR2 SASEGT. CDR3 loop: CASSEFGTNQPQHF. For the CDR3, the DNA is TGTGCCAGCAGTGAATTTGGGACCAATCAGCCCCAGCATTTT.

The CDR3 DNA follows: TGTGCCAGTAGTACGGGCCCAGCTAACTATGGCTACACCTTC. Translated, it gives CASSTGPANYGYTF. The genes are TRBV19 and TRBJ1-2; no clear D gene. V was cut by 4 bases and J by 0 bases, with 9 bases left in between. The CDR3 spans 14 residues. Germline CDR1 and CDR2: LNHDA and SQIVND (reference sequence).

This clonotype appeared many times. In DNA form, the CDR3 reads TGCAGTGCTAGAGTATACGCCGAGCAGTACTTC. This gives the protein CSARVYAEQYF. This sequence joins TRBV20-1 and TRBJ2-7, with D hard to call. Trimming cost V 1 base and J 6 bases, with 7 bases left between them. Germline assignment: CDR1 DFQATT and CDR2 SNEGSKA (reference sequence). The CDR3 totals 11 residues.

At least ten counts were recorded for this clonotype. V is TRBV11-3 and J is TRBJ2-3, with a tentative D call TRBD2 (6 bases). This CDR3 region has 14 residues. V was pared by 2 bases and J by 5 bases, with 11 bases between. In germline, CDR1 is SGHNT, CDR2 YENEEA. The CDR3 nucleotides read TGTGCCAGCAGCTTATCCGGGAGCGGAGATACGCAGTATTTT. Protein: CASSLSGSGDTQYF.

This clonotype was counted between two and nine times. This sequence joins TRBV6-1 and TRBJ2-7; D perhaps matches TRBD1 (5 bases). CDR1 and CDR2 (germline): MNHNS, SASEGT. Trimming cost V 4 bases and J 6 bases, with 13 bases left between them. CDR3 size: 13 residues. CDR3 amino acids: CASSAVQGSEQYF. CDR3 bases: TGTGCCAGCAGTGCAGTGCAGGGCAGCGAGCAGTACTTC.

This rearrangement joins TRBV9 to TRBJ2-3; 13 bases are shared with TRBD2. The CDR3 is 21 amino acids. Per germline, CDR1 SGDLS and CDR2 YYNGEE. The V segment lost 2 bases and the J segment 0 bases; nucleotides outside the gene matches: 15. The CDR3 spells CASSVSLGLAGATPSTDTQYF. CDR3 nucleotides: TGTGCCAGCAGCGTCTCCCTCGGACTAGCGGGAGCGACCCCTAGCACAGATACGCAGTATTTT.

This clonotype was seen at least ten times. The gene calls are TRBV30 and TRBJ1-1; possibly TRBD1 for D (6 bases). CDR3 length: 12 amino acids. The V end lost 5 bases, the J end lost 0 bases, and 7 bases lay between the germline ends. Germline V gene data show CDR1 as GTSNPN and CDR2 as SVGIG (reference sequence). The CDR3 region is CAWGGMNTEAFF. For the CDR3, the DNA is TGTGCCTGGGGGGGCATGAACACTGAAGCTTTCTTT.

Only a few counts were recorded for this clonotype. This rearrangement joins TRBV9 to TRBJ1-6; 11 bases align to TRBD1. Trimming cost V 2 bases and J 4 bases; bases outside gene matches: 11. This CDR3 contains 19 residues. Germline V gene data show CDR1 as SGDLS and CDR2 as YYNGEE. CDR3 nucleotide sequence: TGTGCCAGCAGCGTTCCCGGGACAGGGGGAACAGGATATAATTCACCCCTCCACTTT. Translated: CASSVPGTGGTGYNSPLHF.

In its sample, this clonotype was seen a few times. A much more abundant neighbour one base away suggests this may be a read error. This sequence joins TRBV12-3 or TRBV12-4 and TRBJ1-5; D gene unclear. CDR3 size: 16 residues. CDR3: CAGSLAPLDENQPQHF. CDR3 DNA: TGTGCCGGCAGTTTAGCGCCGTTGGATGAGAATCAGCCCCAGCATTTT.

There are many counts of this clonotype. The chain joins TRBV28 to TRBJ2-3; 9 positions agree with TRBD2. The CDR3 has 15 residues. Losses at the gene ends were 8 bases for V and 3 bases for J; bases not matched to a gene: 9. Germline V gene sequence: CDR1 MDHEN, CDR2 SYDVKM. The CDR3 DNA reads TGTGCCAGCTACCCTAGCGGGATGGGAACAGATACGCAGTATTTT. Translated, it gives CASYPSGMGTDTQYF.

Ten or more counts support this clonotype. The chain recombines TRBV13 with TRBJ2-3; D perhaps matches TRBD2 (5 bases). The CDR3 contains 14 residues. The ends were cut back, 5 bases at V and 4 bases at J, with 13 bases in the middle. Germline lookup yields CDR1 PRHDT and CDR2 FYEKMQ (reference sequence). CDR3 nucleotides: TGTGCCAGCAGCCTTAGCGCGGTCGCAGATACGCAGTATTTT. Its translation is CASSLSAVADTQYF.

Only a few counts were recorded for this clonotype. This rearrangement joins TRBV15 to TRBJ2-7; possibly TRBD2 for D (7 bases). CDR1 is LNHNV, CDR2 YYDKDF, per germline (reference sequence). The V and J ends lost 5 bases and 1 base respectively, with 9 bases between them. The CDR3 has 13 residues. This chain's CDR3 is CATSAGASYEQYF. The CDR3 bases are TGTGCCACCAGCGCGGGGGCATCCTACGAGCAGTACTTC.

The rearrangement uses TRBV24-1 and TRBJ2-7, with D perhaps TRBD2 (5 bases). CDR1 and CDR2 from the germline V gene are KGHDR and SFDVKD. The CDR3 is 15 residues long. Trimming removed 4 bases at V and 3 bases at J, with 15 bases between. The CDR3 DNA reads TGTGCCACCAGTGACGCGCAGGACGGACTCTACGAGCAGTACTTC. Its protein is CATSDAQDGLYEQYF.